This T cell receptor beta chain was retrieved from a study of T cells in Graves' hyperthyroidism and ophthalmopathy. Amplified TCR beta CDR3 regions came from RNA transcripts. Carried out on the TCR CDR3, a first-round RT-PCR used the HTBI primer set. TCRdb re-derived calls from the multiplex PCR reads in MiXCR, one entry per CDR3 protein. The repertoire holds some 600,000 distinct CDR3 sequences, with under 60% as singletons. Unmatched junction bases numbered 13, after V lost 5 bases and J lost 1 base. CDR1 is SEHNR, CDR2 FQNEAQ, per germline (reference sequence). The CDR3 spans 17 residues. Study results and limitations: Appearing also in blood were most of the thyroid clonotypes expanded above 0.001.

Worth noting for this clonotype: The antigen remains unidentified.

Every diagnosis used clinical symptoms, serum thyroxine and TRAb, thyroid ultrasound and orbital computed tomography. The source of this sequence is a woman aged 18-29 years with Graves' hyperthyroidism. The genes are TRBV7-9 and TRBJ1-2, with 7 positions matching TRBD1. Sequencing was done on a sample of peripheral blood or thyroid tissue (not recorded which). CDR3 sequence reads: CASSKGAGHGNNYGYTF. Written as DNA, the CDR3 is TGTGCCAGCAGCAAGGGGGCGGGACACGGAAATAACTATGGCTACACCTTC.